The 24 T cell receptor beta chains presented below share a single source sample, sequenced in a study of T cells in Graves' hyperthyroidism and ophthalmopathy. Amplification of TCR beta CDR3 regions used RNA as the template. HTBI primers drove first-round RT-PCR of the TCR CDR3. Each CDR3 protein gets one entry after TCRdb re-called the multiplex PCR reads with MiXCR. Of around 800,000 distinct CDR3 sequences listed, around 38% were seen once; the top ten hold around 10%. The sequenced material came from blood. All receptors derive from a man in his late teens or twenties with Graves' hyperthyroidism.

CDR3 region: CATSTSYVGTEAFF. The CDR3 DNA reads TGTGCCACCAGCACATCCTACGTGGGCACTGAAGCTTTCTTT. The chain recombines TRBV15 with TRBJ1-1, with D uncertain. V was trimmed by 4 bases and J by 4 bases, leaving 13 bases between them. From germline, CDR1 is LNHNV and CDR2 YYDKDF (reference sequence). This CDR3 contains 14 residues. Supplemented by reference TRBV15 and TRBJ1-1, the full variable domain reads DAMVIQNPRYQVTQFGKPVTLSCSQTLNHNVMYWYQQKSSQAPKLLFHYYDKDFNNEADTPDNFQSRRPNTSFCFLDIRSPGLGDTAMYLCATSTSYVGTEAFFGQGTRLTVV.

This clonotype was counted between two and nine times. CDR3 in amino acids: CSVERAPGTGTQETQYF. CDR3 DNA sequence: TGCAGCGTTGAGCGTGCCCCCGGGACAGGGACTCAAGAGACCCAGTACTTC. The chain recombines TRBV29-1 with TRBJ2-5, with 9 bases identical to TRBD1. The germline V gene has CDR1 SQVTM and CDR2 ANQGSEA. V lost 3 bases, J lost 2 bases, and 13 bases stayed unmatched. The CDR3 consists of 17 residues.

This chain uses TRBV13 with TRBJ1-1; unclear D gene. The V end lost 2 bases, the J end lost 1 base, and 14 bases lay between the germline ends. The CDR3 has 16 residues. Germline V gene sequence: CDR1 PRHDT, CDR2 FYEKMQ (reference sequence). CDR3 DNA: TGTGCCAGCAGCTTAATGGGCCAGGTTGGGAACACTGAAGCTTTCTTT. Translating it yields CASSLMGQVGNTEAFF. Filled out from reference TRBV13 and TRBJ1-1, the complete variable domain reads AAGVIQSPRHLIKEKRETATLKCYPIPRHDTVYWYQQGPGQDPQFLISFYEKMQSDKGSIPDRFSAQQFSDYHSELNMSSLELGDSALYFCASSLMGQVGNTEAFFGQGTRLTVV.

The V and J genes are TRBV7-2 and TRBJ2-5; the D is unclear. The germline V gene has CDR1 SGHTA and CDR2 FQGNSA. The CDR3 covers 13 residues. The V and J ends lost 5 bases and 5 bases respectively, with 12 bases between them. The CDR3 DNA reads TGTGCCAGCAGCACCTACCCTGGGGAGACCCAGTACTTC. It translates to CASSTYPGETQYF.

The V gene is TRBV20-1, the J gene TRBJ1-1; no clear D gene. The CDR3 length is 13 residues. Per the germline V gene, CDR1 is DFQATT and CDR2 is SNEGSKA (reference sequence). V lost 1 base and J lost 5, with 11 bases in between. The CDR3 region is CSARVFVGTEAFF. The CDR3 DNA sequence: TGCAGTGCTAGAGTTTTTGTGGGGACTGAAGCTTTCTTT.

This clonotype appeared a few times. V usage is TRBV7-2 and J usage is TRBJ2-7; tentative D call: TRBD2 (5 bases). Germline values: CDR1 SGHTA, CDR2 FQGNSA. V was shortened by 3 bases and J by 3 bases, with 18 bases between the two germline ends. This CDR3 is 16 amino acids long. The CDR3 protein is CASSFEGTRPYYEQYF. CDR3 nucleotide sequence: TGTGCCAGCAGCTTCGAGGGAACTCGGCCCTACTACGAGCAGTACTTC.

This rearrangement joins TRBV25-1 to TRBJ2-2, with a tentative D call TRBD1 (6 bases). Germline CDR1 MGHDK, CDR2 SYGVNS. The V end was cut by 6 bases, the J end by 6 bases, with 11 bases between. The CDR3 loop spans 13 amino acids. Here the CDR3 DNA reads TGTGCCAGCAGCCAGGGGACCGCCGGGGAGCTGTTTTTT. Protein product: CASSQGTAGELFF. The full variable domain, rest sourced from reference TRBV25-1 and TRBJ2-2, is EADIYQTPRYLVIGTGKKITLECSQTMGHDKMYWYQQDPGMELHLIHYSYGVNSTEKGDLSSESTVSRIRTEHFPLTLESARPSHTSQYLCASSQGTAGELFFGEGSRLTVL.

V is TRBV5-1 and J is TRBJ1-5; 9 positions agree with TRBD1. V dropped 4 bases and J dropped 4; count of bases not matched to a gene: 9. The length of the CDR3 is 16 residues. Per the germline V gene, CDR1 is SGHRS and CDR2 is YFSETQ. CDR3 sequence: CASSALPDRGNQPQHF. CDR3 sequence (DNA): TGCGCCAGCAGCGCCTTACCGGACAGGGGAAATCAGCCCCAGCATTTT.

This clonotype was observed many times. The chain has TRBV15 and TRBJ1-5; D not resolved. This CDR3 is 14 amino acids long. Germline V gene data show CDR1 as LNHNV and CDR2 as YYDKDF (reference sequence). V was pared by 4 bases and J by 6 bases, with 13 bases between. CDR3: CATSTNLASQPQHF. CDR3 sequence (DNA): TGTGCCACCAGCACCAACCTAGCTAGTCAGCCCCAGCATTTT. Looking up the rest from reference TRBV15 and TRBJ1-5 gives the full variable domain: DAMVIQNPRYQVTQFGKPVTLSCSQTLNHNVMYWYQQKSSQAPKLLFHYYDKDFNNEADTPDNFQSRRPNTSFCFLDIRSPGLGDTAMYLCATSTNLASQPQHFGDGTRLSIL.

The chain combines TRBV4-2 with TRBJ1-6; D not resolved. The CDR3 covers 12 residues. Germline CDR1 LGHNA, CDR2 YNFKEQ. The germline V and J ends were trimmed by 6 bases and 5 bases, with 5 bases remaining between them. The CDR3 is CASRENNSPLHF. DNA of the CDR3: TGTGCCAGCAGGGAAAATAATTCACCCCTCCACTTT.

This clonotype was seen a handful of times. The chain carries TRBV2 and TRBJ2-7; D remains ambiguous. V dropped 5 bases and J dropped 4 bases, with 12 bases sitting between them. CDR3 length equals 13 residues. Per the germline V gene, CDR1 is SNHLY and CDR2 is FYNNEI. The CDR3: CASSPWTGYEQYF. The CDR3 region has the DNA TGTGCCAGCAGTCCCTGGACCGGTTACGAGCAGTACTTC.

Ten or more counts support this clonotype. This chain links TRBV25-1 with TRBJ2-7, with no clear D. The CDR3 loop spans 13 amino acids. Germline V gene data show CDR1 as MGHDK and CDR2 as SYGVNS. The V gene lost 3 bases and the J gene lost 7 bases, with 13 bases spanning the gap. DNA of the CDR3: TGTGCCAGCAGTGAGACTGGTCGGAGAGAGCAGTACTTC. Translating it yields CASSETGRREQYF.

This clonotype was observed many times. The chain carries TRBV29-1 and TRBJ2-7, with TRBD1 matching over 8 bases. V lost 6 bases and J lost 6; bases outside the gene matches: 10. Per the germline V gene, CDR1 is SQVTM and CDR2 is ANQGSEA. The length of the CDR3 is 13 residues. CDR3: CSVAKGQGSEQYF. The CDR3, as DNA: TGCAGCGTCGCCAAAGGACAGGGAAGCGAGCAGTACTTC.

The rearrangement joins TRBV5-1 to TRBJ2-6; TRBD1 matches at 9 bases. J was trimmed by 0 bases and V by 4 bases; bases with no gene match: 5. CDR1 and CDR2 from the germline V gene are SGHRS and YFSETQ. This CDR3 is built from 17 residues. CDR3 nucleotides: TGCGCCAGCAGCCTGGGACAGGGTGGCTCTGGGGCCAACGTCCTGACTTTC. Translated, it gives CASSLGQGGSGANVLTF.

This clonotype was picked up a small number of times. The rearrangement links TRBV9 to TRBJ2-5, with D possibly being TRBD2 (5 bases). This CDR3 is built from 16 residues. Trimming pared 4 bases from V and 2 bases from J, leaving 18 bases between. Germline CDR1 is SGDLS and CDR2 is YYNGEE. The CDR3 DNA is TGTGCCAGCAGCCCCCAGGACTCCTATGGACAAGAGACCCAGTACTTC. Translated, it gives CASSPQDSYGQETQYF.

This clonotype was seen at least ten times. This chain links TRBV5-1 with TRBJ1-6; D ambiguous. The CDR3 totals 13 residues. CDR1 is SGHRS, CDR2 YFSETQ, per germline. Trimming removed 0 bases from V and 6 bases from J, with 4 bases in between. The CDR3 region has the DNA TGCGCCAGCAGCTTGGACGGTAATTCACCCCTCCACTTT. It codes for CASSLDGNSPLHF. Full variable domain (outside the CDR3, taken from reference TRBV5-1 and TRBJ1-6): KAGVTQTPRYLIKTRGQQVTLSCSPISGHRSVSWYQQTPGQGLQFLFEYFSETQRNKGNFPGRFSGRQFSNSRSEMNVSTLELGDSALYLCASSLDGNSPLHFGNGTRLTVT.

The rearrangement uses TRBV12-3 or TRBV12-4 and TRBJ1-1; a weak D match, TRBD1 (5 bases). The CDR3 length is 11 residues. The germline V and J ends were trimmed by 2 bases and 10 bases, with 8 bases remaining between them. CDR3 in amino acids: CASSLRGVAFF. The CDR3 nucleotides are TGTGCCAGCAGTTTAAGAGGGGTAGCTTTCTTT.

J is TRBJ1-1 and V is TRBV6-5, with a weak D call TRBD1 (6 bases). V was clipped by 0 bases and J by 4 bases, with 12 bases between them. Germline CDR1 MNHEY, CDR2 SVGAGI. The CDR3 sequence is 15 residues long. CDR3 nucleotides: TGTGCCAGCAGTTACTCGGACAGCCTTCCCACTGAAGCTTTCTTT. It encodes CASSYSDSLPTEAFF.

This clonotype was observed at least ten times. This rearrangement joins TRBV2 to TRBJ2-7, with 7 bases that match TRBD1. Germline V gives CDR1 SNHLY, CDR2 FYNNEI. V lost 6 bases to trimming and J lost 6 bases; unmatched junction nucleotides: 5. The CDR3 has 12 residues. The DNA for the CDR3 is TGTGCCAGCAGAGGGGACAGCTCCGAGCAGTACTTC. It translates to CASRGDSSEQYF.

V is TRBV5-1 and J is TRBJ2-7; 9 bases match TRBD2. With V trimmed by 1 base and J by 6 bases, 8 bases remained unmatched. CDR1 is SGHRS and CDR2 is YFSETQ in the germline V gene. The CDR3 extends over 15 amino acids. CDR3 sequence (DNA): TGCGCCAGCAGCTTGAGGGTAGCGGGAGAATCCGAGCAGTACTTC. It translates to CASSLRVAGESEQYF.

This clonotype was seen at least ten times. This chain links TRBV7-9 with TRBJ1-4; no clear D. The CDR3 contains 14 residues. Trimming shortened V by 3 bases and J by 6 bases, and 11 bases separated the two germline ends. Germline V gene lookup returns CDR1 SEHNR and CDR2 FQNEAQ (reference sequence). CDR3 loop: CASSFGPVHEKLFF. The CDR3, as DNA: TGTGCCAGCAGCTTTGGCCCGGTACATGAAAAACTGTTTTTT.

This clonotype was counted a few times. The rearrangement links TRBV10-3 to TRBJ2-7; the D is unclear. This CDR3 spans 16 amino acids. CDR1 is ENHRY, CDR2 SYGVKD, per germline. V lost 0 bases and J 2 bases, leaving 14 bases between the germline ends. The CDR3 protein is CAISESTVLNPYEQYF. The CDR3 nucleotides read TGTGCCATCAGTGAGTCCACTGTTCTCAATCCCTACGAGCAGTACTTC.

The chain recombines TRBV12-3 or TRBV12-4 with TRBJ2-7; 7 nucleotides match TRBD1. The CDR3 totals 14 residues. V dropped 2 bases and J dropped 3; count of bases not matched to a gene: 4. Here the CDR3 DNA reads TGTGCCAGCAGTTTATCGACAGGGATCTACGAGCAGTACTTC. Its protein is CASSLSTGIYEQYF.

This clonotype was recorded at least ten times. The CDR3 spells CASSGPGGSYEQYF. DNA for the CDR3: TGTGCCAGCAGTGGACCAGGCGGCTCCTACGAGCAGTACTTC. The V and J genes are TRBV2 and TRBJ2-7; D remains unclear. The V end lost 4 bases, the J end lost 0 bases, and 10 bases lay between the germline ends. Germline V gene sequence: CDR1 SNHLY, CDR2 FYNNEI. This CDR3 contains 14 residues.